This T cell receptor beta chain was obtained from a study of identical twins. The CDR3 totals 15 residues. V lost 3 bases and J lost 7, with 13 bases in between. This clonotype was recorded a few times. Template switching added a universal primer site; cDNA carried unique molecular identifiers. Using its own MiXCR run on the 5' RACE reads, TCRdb lists one record per CDR3 protein. This repertoire shows about 550,000 distinct CDR3 sequences, approximately 20% found once; its top ten account for approximately 0.5%. This sample also appeared in a second study, on yellow fever vaccine responses in identical twins.

The sequence was collected from a woman aged 18 to 35 in good health. This chain links TRBV12-3 or TRBV12-4 with TRBJ1-6, with D tentatively TRBD1 (5 bases). Sequenced input: CD4+ T cells sorted from blood. CDR3 loop: CASSFLDRENSPLHF. CDR3 coding DNA: TGTGCCAGCAGTTTCTTAGACAGAGAGAATTCACCCCTCCACTTT.